The 13 T cell receptor beta chains presented below share a single source sample, sequenced in a study of radiotherapy plus CTLA-4 blockade in lung cancer. The method was immunoSEQ multiplex PCR; TCRdb's version includes in-frame clones alone and lacks a portion of them. The sample lists 90,000 to 100,000 clones; around 84% were seen once. Sample: peripheral blood, taken from a patient treated with radiotherapy plus ipilimumab. The source of these receptors is a human donor with non-small cell lung cancer that progressed on radiotherapy plus ipilimumab.

CDR3 sequence reads: CASSPPGEMNTIYF. CDR3 coding DNA: TGTGCCAGCTCACCACCGGGAGAGATGAACACCATATATTTT. This rearrangement joins TRBV18 to TRBJ1-3; D is undetermined. CDR1 and CDR2 from the germline V gene are KGHSH and LQKENI. The CDR3 has 14 amino acids. Trimming removed 0 bases at V and 7 bases at J, with 10 bases between.

V gene TRBV6-1 combines with J gene TRBJ2-1; 8 nucleotides line up with TRBD1. Per the germline V gene, CDR1 is MNHNS and CDR2 is SASEGT. This CDR3 is built from 15 residues. J gave up 0 bases and V 7 bases, and 5 bases lay outside the gene matches. The CDR3 DNA follows: TGTGCCAGCACCCGACAGGGGAGCTCCTACAATGAGCAGTTCTTC. Protein sequence: CASTRQGSSYNEQFF.

Notes on this clone: This same CDR3 is encoded by further DNA sequences in the sample. The genes are TRBV29-1 and TRBJ1-3; D is unresolved. Germline-derived CDR1 and CDR2 are SQVTM and ANQGSEA. The CDR3 length is 12 residues. Trimming stripped 6 bases from V and 4 bases from J, with 10 bases between. The CDR3 region is CSVADGGNTIYF. CDR3 coding DNA: TGCAGCGTCGCGGACGGAGGAAACACCATATATTTT.

The chain links TRBV7-6 to TRBJ2-1; no reliable D call. V lost 1 base, J lost 3 bases, and 4 bases lay in between. CDR3 size: 13 residues. Germline V gene data show CDR1 as SGHVS and CDR2 as FNYEAQ. The chain's CDR3 is CASSLELYNEQFF. The CDR3 DNA is TGTGCCAGCAGCTTAGAACTCTACAATGAGCAGTTCTTC.

The chain links TRBV21-1 to TRBJ2-3. TRBV21-1 is listed as a pseudogene. CDR3 length: 16 residues. The chain's CDR3 is CASSKVTALSTDTQYF. The CDR3 nucleotides read TGTGCCAGCAGCAAAGTAACAGCGTTAAGCACAGATACGCAGTATTTT.

The J gene is TRBJ2-1, the V gene TRBV9; 11 bases fit TRBD2. The junction had 7 bases not matched to a gene; V was cut back by 3 bases and J by 8 bases. Per germline, CDR1 SGDLS and CDR2 YYNGEE. The length of the CDR3 is 15 residues. The CDR3 DNA reads TGTGCCAGCAGCGCAGAACTAGCGGGAGTCCATGAGCAGTTCTTC. This translates into CASSAELAGVHEQFF.

The chain employs TRBV28 and TRBJ1-1; 10 nucleotides line up with TRBD1. This CDR3 is 13 amino acids long. Germline V gene lookup returns CDR1 MDHEN and CDR2 SYDVKM. The ends lost 10 bases at V and 6 bases at J; junction bases unmatched: 8. The CDR3 coding sequence is TGTGCCACTGACAGGGGGCGAGGCGCTGAAGCTTTCTTT. It specifies CATDRGRGAEAFF. The full variable domain, in which reference TRBV28 and TRBJ1-1 provide the parts outside the CDR3, is DVKVTQSSRYLVKRTGEKVFLECVQDMDHENMFWYRQDPGLGLRLIYFSYDVKMKEKGDIPEGYSVSREKKERFSLILESASTNQTSMYLCATDRGRGAEAFFGQGTRLTVV.

V gene TRBV5-1 combines with J gene TRBJ2-3; D may be TRBD1 (5 bases). The CDR3 totals 17 residues. V was trimmed by 0 bases and J by 2 bases, leaving 16 bases between them. Germline V gives CDR1 SGHRS, CDR2 YFSETQ. CDR3: CASSLAPNQGLTDTQYF. The CDR3 DNA reads TGCGCCAGCAGCTTGGCCCCTAACCAGGGCCTCACAGATACGCAGTATTTT. Full variable domain (rest looked up from reference TRBV5-1 and TRBJ2-3): KAGVTQTPRYLIKTRGQQVTLSCSPISGHRSVSWYQQTPGQGLQFLFEYFSETQRNKGNFPGRFSGRQFSNSRSEMNVSTLELGDSALYLCASSLAPNQGLTDTQYFGPGTRLTVL.

The V and J genes are TRBV27 and TRBJ2-3; 12 bases are a match to TRBD2. The germline V gene encodes CDR1 MNHEY and CDR2 SMNVEV (reference sequence). V shed 5 bases and J 3 bases; nucleotides not matched to a gene: 12. This CDR3 spans 18 amino acids. The chain's CDR3 is CASSPPRTSGKLTDTQYF. CDR3 nucleotides: TGTGCCAGCAGTCCCCCCCGGACTAGCGGGAAGTTGACAGATACGCAGTATTTT.

The V call is TRBV28, the J call TRBJ1-1; no reliable D call. Per germline, CDR1 MDHEN and CDR2 SYDVKM. CDR3 size: 17 residues. V was clipped by 5 bases and J by 0 bases, with 19 bases between them. Here the CDR3 reads CASSLHALQRLNTEAFF. The CDR3 nucleotides read TGTGCCAGCAGTCTTCACGCATTACAGCGCCTGAACACTGAAGCTTTCTTT. Together with reference TRBV28 and TRBJ1-1, the CDR3 gives the full variable domain: DVKVTQSSRYLVKRTGEKVFLECVQDMDHENMFWYRQDPGLGLRLIYFSYDVKMKEKGDIPEGYSVSREKKERFSLILESASTNQTSMYLCASSLHALQRLNTEAFFGQGTRLTVV.

The rearrangement uses TRBV20-1 and TRBJ1-1; D is unclear. The germline CDR1 and CDR2 sequences are DFQATT and SNEGSKA (reference sequence). The CDR3 sequence is 11 residues long. The ends were cut back, 1 base at V and 8 bases at J, with 8 bases in the middle. The CDR3 region has the DNA TGCAGTGCTAGAGTAGGTGTAGAAGCTTTCTTT. This codes for CSARVGVEAFF.

The chain carries TRBV28 and TRBJ1-5; D call uncertain. From germline, CDR1 is MDHEN and CDR2 SYDVKM. The CDR3 covers 13 residues. Deletions cut 3 bases from V and 5 bases from J, with 8 bases between. CDR3 DNA: TGTGCCAGCAGTTTTGGGGTATATCAGCCCCAGCATTTT. It yields the protein CASSFGVYQPQHF.

This clone appeared once. The chain carries TRBV5-8 and TRBJ2-7, with 9 bases aligning to TRBD1. This CDR3 region has 15 residues. From germline, CDR1 is SGHTS and CDR2 YDEGEE. The junction had 7 bases not matched to a gene; V was cut back by 5 bases and J by 1 base. CDR3 in amino acids: CASRRTGEYSYEQYV. DNA for the CDR3: TGTGCCAGCAGAAGGACAGGGGAATATTCCTACGAGCAGTACGTC.